One T cell receptor beta chain is described in this entry. Its antigen is still unknown. From each donor, a roughly 2.7 ml peripheral blood sample was collected into PAXgene tubes and kept at -80 degrees C. Without T cell sorting, total RNA was isolated from whole blood using the PAXgene blood miRNA kit on an automated QIAcube. Peripheral blood from monozygotic twin pairs, either concordant or discordant for inflammatory bowel disease, underwent deep TCRalpha and TCRbeta repertoire profiling that used unique molecular barcoding. Smoking habits were recorded for all twin pairs, and individuals were classified as current, former or never smokers. Libraries were built with 5' RACE. Each TCR library was prepared from about 3,400 ng of total RNA. For each sample, cDNA was synthesized in eight separate reactions using SMARTScribe reverse transcriptase. During cDNA synthesis, unique molecular identifiers containing a 6-nucleotide sample barcode were introduced by template switching. TCRalpha and TCRbeta cDNA was amplified by two nested PCRs of 16 and 9 cycles, with bead purification after each PCR. Before amplification, the cDNA was treated with uracil DNA-glycosylase and purified using the QIAquick PCR purification kit. In the second PCR, Illumina TruSeq-compatible adapters and sample-specific barcodes were added. Library quality and concentration were checked on TapeStation and Qubit, and libraries were pooled at about 5 ng each. Sequencing of the pooled libraries was done on an Illumina HiSeq2500 single-index Rapid Run using custom sequencing primers and 2 x 100 bp reads. As for how the authors treated the data: PCR and sequencing errors were corrected by UMI-based consensus assembly using MiGEC version 1.2.6. MiXCR version 2.1.1 handled V(D)J alignment, clonotype assembly and CDR3 extraction. Gene usage, clonotype sharing and MAIT/NKT TCR abundance were normalised by analysing the top 1000, 10 000 and 20 000 clonotypes per sample. Diversity was computed as the inverse Simpson index with the vegan R package after downsampling to 27 000 UMIs. Paired Mann-Whitney U tests were applied to discordant twin pairs, with Benjamini-Hochberg correction for multiple testing. Based on TCRdb reprocessing of the reads, there is one entry per CDR3 protein sequence, and DNA is missing. V and J calls and clone size were set by TCRdb, not the authors. The sample table on file contains just over 300,000 distinct CDR3 sequences. The ten largest clones capture 5.6% of the sample.

This entry comes from a study of monozygotic twins with inflammatory bowel disease (dated by TCRdb to the late 2010s). At the level of the whole study: In total, 30 or so monozygotic twin pairs made up the full study: 19 Danish pairs, all IBD-discordant, plus nine German pairs, of which four were IBD-concordant and five were IBD-discordant. Each individual had, on average, about 151 000 unique TCRalpha sequences and 181 000 unique TCRbeta sequences available for analysis. The search for disease-associated traits relied mainly on comparing, within discordant pairs, IBD patients with their genetically identical healthy co-twins. Overall results and qualifications from the work: No single strong signal or clonotype linked to IBD turned up in the results, so the idea that one exists was not supported. Measured by the inverse Simpson index, TCRbeta repertoire diversity was lower in IBD patients than in their healthy co-twins. Because patients received different immunosuppressive treatments, the repertoires may have picked up extra background noise and variability between individuals. Concordant and discordant twins showed no difference in repertoire similarity, possibly because of limited statistical power. Compared with healthy twins, IBD patients shared fewer clonotypes with other individuals, and the difference was most pronounced in patients with signs of disease activity. The analysis was unable to tell different T cell subtypes apart.

The CDR3 holds 15 amino acids from the cysteine to the phenylalanine. No DNA is listed. The germline V gene sets CDR1 to MNHEY and CDR2 to SVGAGI. The sequenced material came from blood. This TCR came from a human donor with ulcerative colitis or Crohn's disease, or a healthy co-twin of an affected twin (not recorded which). The rearranged segments are TRBV6-5 and TRBJ2-5; the D call of TRBD1 rests on TCRdb alone, since no DNA is present to check it. The CDR3 protein is CASSYGGSGSLTQYF.